The 23 T cell receptor beta chains reported below all come from one sample, sequenced in a study of beta chain features in type 1 diabetes. Study conclusions and caveats: Moderate yet significant TCRB CDR3 shortening was seen in Type 1 diabetes patients in all four CD4+ subsets.

All of the isolated RNA was reverse transcribed, so expressed TCRB transcripts were sequenced. TCRdb's copy holds only in-frame clones and misses some; the assay was immunoSEQ multiplex PCR. There are hundreds of thousands of clones in the sample; around 9.9% occur only once, and 0.017% lies in the top ten. These receptors are not linked to any known antigen. The source material was naive CD4+ T cells from blood. The receptors come from a young man with type 1 diabetes.

In its sample, this clone was seen a few times. Additional DNA sequences in this sample encode the identical CDR3. V gene TRBV7-9 combines with J gene TRBJ2-3; 7 positions agree with TRBD1. The V gene end was trimmed by 1 base and the J gene end by 0 bases; junction bases not matched to a gene: 1. This CDR3 region has 15 residues. Germline V gene sequence: CDR1 SEHNR, CDR2 FQNEAQ (reference sequence). The CDR3 nucleotides are TGTGCCAGCAGCTTAGTACAGGGGAGCACAGATACGCAGTATTTT. This encodes CASSLVQGSTDTQYF.

This clone was counted between two and nine times. J is TRBJ1-2 and V is TRBV5-6, with 10 bases lining up with TRBD1. The CDR3 has 13 amino acids. V trimming: 4 bases; J trimming: 7 bases; junction bases outside the gene matches: 4. CDR1 and CDR2 (germline): SGHDT, YYEEEE. The CDR3 coding sequence is TGTGCCAGCAGCCCGGGACAGGGGTTTGGCTACACCTTC. It translates to CASSPGQGFGYTF.

This clone was counted between two and nine times. The chain couples TRBV18 to TRBJ2-2; a possible D gene is TRBD1 (6 bases). The germline V and J ends were trimmed by 3 bases and 5 bases, with 13 bases remaining between them. The CDR3 sequence is 15 residues long. The V gene's germline CDR1 is KGHSH and CDR2 LQKENI. CDR3 nucleotides: TGTGCCAGCTCACCGAGACAGGAACCTACCGGGGAGCTGTTTTTT. Its protein is CASSPRQEPTGELFF.

This sequence joins TRBV19 and TRBJ2-1; 10 bases match TRBD1. CDR1 and CDR2 from the germline V gene are LNHDA and SQIVND (reference sequence). V lost 3 bases and J lost 4; bases outside the gene matches: 3. The CDR3 is made up of 15 amino acids. The CDR3 reads CASSIWTGGYNEQFF. The CDR3 DNA reads as TGTGCCAGTAGTATCTGGACAGGGGGTTACAATGAGCAGTTCTTC.

The chain combines TRBV9 with TRBJ1-2; 7 bases line up with TRBD1. CDR3 length: 15 residues. V lost 4 bases, J lost 8 bases, and 14 bases stayed unmatched. Germline CDR1 reads SGDLS; CDR2 reads YYNGEE. CDR3 in amino acids: CASSTSGLGGQGYTF. The CDR3 bases are TGTGCCAGCAGCACCTCCGGCCTCGGGGGACAGGGCTACACCTTC.

This clone turned up a few times. The chain couples TRBV5-7 to TRBJ1-6, with D unclear. TRBV5-7 is filed as an ORF, its function uncertain. The CDR3 is made up of 15 amino acids. Trimming removed 1 base at V and 7 bases at J, with 12 bases between. The CDR3 here is CASSLIFWQNSPLHF. CDR3 sequence (DNA): TGTGCCAGCAGCTTGATTTTTTGGCAGAATTCACCCCTCCACTTT.

This chain connects TRBV18 to TRBJ1-1; D not certain. Germline loops: CDR1 KGHSH, CDR2 LQKENI. V dropped 6 bases and J dropped 5 bases, with 10 bases sitting between them. The CDR3 covers 12 residues. The CDR3 bases are TGTGCCAGCTCGCAATTCGGGACTGAAGCTTTCTTT. Its translation: CASSQFGTEAFF.

This clone was detected only a few times. The chain recombines TRBV5-6 with TRBJ1-1; TRBD1 matches 7 bases. V lost 4 bases and J lost 4; bases outside the gene matches: 4. The CDR3 loop spans 13 amino acids. Germline V CDR1 and CDR2: SGHDT, YYEEEE. The DNA of the CDR3 is TGTGCCAGCAGCCCAGGGGGGAGCACTGAAGCTTTCTTT. Translated, it gives CASSPGGSTEAFF.

This clone was seen only a few times. The gene calls are TRBV7-9 and TRBJ2-6; a possible D gene is TRBD1 (6 bases). V was cut by 4 bases and J by 0 bases, with 16 bases left in between. Germline values: CDR1 SEHNR, CDR2 FQNEAQ (reference sequence). This CDR3 is 18 amino acids long. The CDR3 here is CASSSYKGHTSGANVLTF. The CDR3 nucleotides are TGTGCCAGCAGCTCGTACAAGGGACATACCTCTGGGGCCAACGTCCTGACTTTC.

This clone was counted a few times. The chain joins TRBV18 to TRBJ2-1; D not certain. V was clipped by 2 bases and J by 13 bases, with 9 bases between them. The CDR3 contains 11 residues. From germline, CDR1 is KGHSH and CDR2 LQKENI. CDR3 DNA: TGTGCCAGCTCACCAGGAGATGGACAGTTCTTC. Translating gives CASSPGDGQFF. Full variable domain (outside the CDR3, taken from reference TRBV18 and TRBJ2-1): NAGVMQNPRHLVRRRGQEARLRCSPMKGHSHVYWYRQLPEEGLKFMVYLQKENIIDESGMPKERFSAEFPKEGPSILRIQQVVRGDSAAYFCASSPGDGQFFGPGTRLTVL.

This chain uses TRBV4-1 with TRBJ2-2, with a possible D match to TRBD2 (6 bases). The germline CDR1 and CDR2 sequences are MGHRA and YSYEKL. The germline V and J ends were trimmed by 6 bases and 2 bases, with 13 bases remaining between them. The CDR3 consists of 15 residues. CDR3 DNA: TGCGCCAGCAGGGAGGGATTCTACAACACCGGGGAGCTGTTTTTT. It yields the protein CASREGFYNTGELFF.

The chain combines TRBV6-4 with TRBJ2-5; possibly TRBD1 for D (6 bases). The CDR3 contains 14 residues. Germline V CDR1 and CDR2: MRHNA, SNTAGT. Trimming removed 3 bases from V and 5 bases from J, with 13 bases in between. The CDR3 here is CASSETQGMETQYF. The CDR3 DNA is TGTGCCAGCAGTGAGACCCAGGGGATGGAGACCCAGTACTTC.

The table lists this clone with a few counts. At one end the junction does not follow the germline gene, possibly because of a read error. The chain uses TRBV5-1 and TRBJ2-3; 7 bases are shared with TRBD2. CDR1 SGHRS and CDR2 YFSETQ come from the germline V gene. The CDR3 spans 17 residues. This CDR3 is CASRLGVSGGRTDTQYF. CDR3 DNA sequence: TGCGCCAGCAGATTGGGGGTCTCGGGGGGACGCACAGATACGCAGTATTTT.

The rearrangement uses TRBV5-1 and TRBJ2-2; 7 bases match TRBD1. Trimming at V came to 5 bases and at J to 13 bases, leaving 14 bases not matched to a gene. Germline CDR1 and CDR2: SGHRS and YFSETQ. The CDR3 covers 14 residues. This chain's CDR3 is CASSLPQGDLGLFF. The CDR3 bases are TGCGCCAGCAGTCTTCCCCAGGGGGATCTCGGGCTGTTTTTT.

V gene TRBV18 combines with J gene TRBJ2-5; D ambiguous. The germline V gene has CDR1 KGHSH and CDR2 LQKENI. V gave up 6 bases and J gave up 0 bases, with 5 bases separating them. There are 12 residues in the CDR3. The DNA of the CDR3 is TGTGCCAGCTCGGAGTACCAAGAGACCCAGTACTTC. It codes for CASSEYQETQYF.

The rearrangement links TRBV6-6 to TRBJ2-7; D uncertain. Trimming removed 0 bases from V and 9 bases from J, with 9 bases in between. CDR1 MNHNY and CDR2 SVGAGI come from the germline V gene (reference sequence). CDR3 length equals 12 residues. The CDR3 protein is CASSYSQAPQYF. In DNA form, the CDR3 reads TGTGCCAGCAGTTACTCCCAGGCGCCGCAGTACTTC.

The V and J genes are TRBV11-2 and TRBJ2-5; maybe TRBD1 (6 bases). Trimming took off 5 bases at V and 4 bases at J, with 14 bases between the two ends. Germline assignment: CDR1 SGHAT and CDR2 FQNNGV. This CDR3 has 14 residues. The CDR3 region has the DNA TGTGCCAGCAGCCCGACCCTGGACAGAGAGACCCAGTACTTC. Residues: CASSPTLDRETQYF.

This clone appeared a few times. This chain joins TRBV18 and TRBJ2-4, with no clear D. The V gene lost 0 bases and the J gene lost 0 bases, with 6 bases spanning the gap. Germline lookup yields CDR1 KGHSH and CDR2 LQKENI. The CDR3 is 15 residues long. The CDR3 sequence is CASSPPSLAKNIQYF. In DNA form, the CDR3 reads TGTGCCAGCTCACCACCGAGTTTAGCCAAAAACATTCAGTACTTC.

This clone was detected a few times. The chain carries TRBV7-8 and TRBJ2-7, with TRBD2 matching over 13 bases. Germline V gene sequence: CDR1 SGHVS, CDR2 FQNEAQ. Losses at the gene ends were 4 bases for V and 0 bases for J; bases not matched to a gene: 6. The CDR3 runs to 17 residues. The CDR3 region has the DNA TGTGCCAGCAGCTGGACTAGCGGGGGTCCCAGCTCCTACGAGCAGTACTTC. This encodes CASSWTSGGPSSYEQYF.

The CDR3 DNA follows: TGCAGCGTTGATAGAGCGGGGGAGCAGTTCTTC. This sequence encodes CSVDRAGEQFF. V and J are TRBV29-1 and TRBJ2-1; 7 bases match TRBD2. J was trimmed by 10 bases and V by 3 bases; bases with no gene match: 3. Per germline, CDR1 SQVTM and CDR2 ANQGSEA. CDR3 size: 11 residues.

This clone was observed a few times. The chain joins TRBV5-1 to TRBJ2-7; 7 nucleotides agree with TRBD1. CDR3 length: 16 residues. The germline CDR1 and CDR2 sequences are SGHRS and YFSETQ. Unmatched junction bases numbered 9, after V lost 2 bases and J lost 1 base. The CDR3 region is CASSFRGSQASYEQYF. The DNA of the CDR3 is TGCGCCAGCAGCTTCAGGGGGAGCCAGGCTTCCTACGAGCAGTACTTC. The full variable domain, with the rest looked up from reference TRBV5-1 and TRBJ2-7, is KAGVTQTPRYLIKTRGQQVTLSCSPISGHRSVSWYQQTPGQGLQFLFEYFSETQRNKGNFPGRFSGRQFSNSRSEMNVSTLELGDSALYLCASSFRGSQASYEQYFGPGTRLTVT.

This clone was seen a handful of times. The chain links TRBV7-2 to TRBJ2-5, with 9 bases identical to TRBD1. Trimming cost V 5 bases and J 5 bases; bases outside gene matches: 9. The CDR3 length is 15 residues. Germline V lookup: CDR1 SGHTA, CDR2 FQGNSA. The CDR3 region is CASSPQGQGYETQYF. The CDR3 DNA follows: TGTGCCAGCAGCCCCCAGGGACAGGGATACGAGACCCAGTACTTC.

A few counts support this clone. The chain is built from TRBV6-1 and TRBJ2-7; the D gene is possibly TRBD2 (5 bases). Germline V gives CDR1 MNHNS, CDR2 SASEGT. Trimming took off 7 bases at V and 2 bases at J, with 18 bases between the two ends. CDR3 length: 15 amino acids. The CDR3 nucleotides are TGTGCCAGCACCCCAGCCACGGCGGGTACCTACGAGCAGTACTTC. It translates to CASTPATAGTYEQYF.